This T cell receptor beta chain was documented in a study of lymphopenia after photon versus proton radiotherapy (dated by TCRdb to the late 2010s). Background for the entire study: In patients with gastrointestinal tumors who developed high-grade lymphopenia, the study compared the immunological effects of photon radiation therapy with those of proton radiation therapy. The cohort comprised about 22 patients with gastrointestinal tumors who received either photon or proton therapy and then developed lymphopenia. The study was designed to characterize how the impact on the immune system differs between the two radiation modalities.

For this clone: Its antigen remains undetermined. Nothing much larger sits one base from this clone, and base qualities are not available.

General findings and caveats noted by the study authors: Once the lymphocyte count had reached its nadir, the repertoires of photon-treated patients showed oligoclonal expansion, particularly of CD8+ Temra cells, and this expansion drove the decline in diversity. Relative stability during treatment was observed in proton-treated patients, whereas loss of naive T cells and TCR diversity and gain of effector/memory populations were observed in photon-treated patients. Across the cohort, among patients who died, a greater drop in TCR diversity after the nadir was inversely correlated with overall survival time. The survival association was examined only in patients who died, and the authors described better survival with proton therapy as a possibility, not as a demonstrated result.

The CDR3 starts with the cysteine, ends with the phenylalanine, and has 12 residues. Here the CDR3 DNA is all that survives: 36 bases in frame from base 1. The germline V gene yields SGHTA for CDR1 and FQGNSA for CDR2. The V and J ends are trimmed by 2 bases and 6 bases, leaving 2 bases between them. The method was the immunoSEQ multiplex PCR assay. Alongside multiparametric flow cytometry, deep sequencing of rearranged TCR beta loci was used to profile the T cell repertoires. TCRdb took this table from immuneACCESS and kept in-frame rearrangements with V and J called. Such tables lack part of the clones; where checked against another copy, unresolved V genes explain under half of the gap, and the rest is unexplained. Here the sample has about 20,000 clones; roughly 90% occur a single time. Of the sample, around 1.7% falls within the top ten clones.

The clonotype originates from a woman aged 40 to 50 with cholangiocarcinoma. The sample consisted of peripheral blood, taken from a patient treated with photon-based radiotherapy. The sequence is built from TRBV7-2 and TRBJ1-6; the D gene cannot be resolved reliably. The CDR3 loop reads CASSLPNSPLHF. In nucleotide form, the sequence is TGTGCCAGCAGCTTACCTAATTCACCCCTCCACTTT.